A single sample gave rise to the 8 T cell receptor beta chains below, sequenced in a study of T cells after yellow fever vaccination. TCRdb reprocessed the 5' RACE reads with MiXCR, giving one entry per CDR3 protein. This table has a few hundred thousand distinct CDR3 sequences, around 8.1% appearing once. The sequencing used PBMCs, collected more than 40 days after the first yellow fever vaccination. Receptor source: a man younger than 35 who received the YFV17D yellow fever vaccine.

This clonotype occurred a few times. The V and J genes are TRBV20-1 and TRBJ2-5; the D call may be TRBD1 or TRBD2 (5 bases each). Germline assignment: CDR1 DFQATT and CDR2 SNEGSKA (reference sequence). V dropped 3 bases and J dropped 1 base, with 9 bases sitting between them. This CDR3 is 13 amino acids long. CDR3 sequence (DNA): TGCAGTGCTAGCTCTGGGGGCCAAGAGACCCAGTACTTC. It translates to CSASSGGQETQYF.

There are a few counts of this clonotype. The V gene is TRBV9, the J gene TRBJ2-2; D possibly corresponds to TRBD1 (5 bases). The germline CDR1 and CDR2 sequences are SGDLS and YYNGEE. The V end was cut by 0 bases, the J end by 2 bases, with 14 bases between. This CDR3 has 17 amino acids. The CDR3 region is CASSVGRTSENTGELFF. CDR3 bases: TGTGCCAGCAGCGTAGGTAGGACAAGCGAAAACACCGGGGAGCTGTTTTTT.

The chain joins TRBV20-1 to TRBJ1-1; D is undetermined. Trimming stripped 0 bases from V and 8 bases from J, with 16 bases between. The CDR3 totals 14 residues. Germline V gene sequence: CDR1 DFQATT, CDR2 SNEGSKA (reference sequence). CDR3 amino acids: CSARDRRGVLEAFF. For the CDR3, the DNA is TGCAGTGCTAGAGATCGTCGAGGAGTCCTCGAAGCTTTCTTT.

This clonotype was recorded many times. V gene TRBV3-1 combines with J gene TRBJ2-7; TRBD1 agrees at 8 bases. Germline V gene sequence: CDR1 LGHDT, CDR2 YNNKEL (reference sequence). The CDR3 runs to 13 residues. J was trimmed by 1 base and V by 4 bases; bases with no gene match: 0. In DNA form, the CDR3 reads TGTGCCAGCAGCCGACAGGGGTCCTACGAGCAGTACTTC. Its translation is CASSRQGSYEQYF.

In its sample, this clonotype was seen a few times. The gene calls are TRBV7-2 and TRBJ2-3; D is uncertain. CDR1 and CDR2 from the germline V gene are SGHTA and FQGNSA. The CDR3 is 15 residues long. V was trimmed by 1 base and J by 6 bases, leaving 14 bases between them. The CDR3 region is CASSLVPGPEDTQYF. CDR3 nucleotides: TGTGCCAGCAGCTTAGTTCCCGGCCCTGAGGATACGCAGTATTTT.

The chain couples TRBV20-1 to TRBJ2-1; D is uncertain. Between the trimmed V and J ends, which lost 0 bases and 3 bases, there was a span of 21 bases. CDR3 length: 18 residues. CDR1 DFQATT and CDR2 SNEGSKA come from the germline V gene (reference sequence). CDR3 sequence reads: CSAREGRTDLNFYNEQFF. The CDR3 coding sequence is TGCAGTGCTAGAGAGGGTCGGACGGATCTTAACTTCTACAATGAGCAGTTCTTC.

The chain carries TRBV5-1 and TRBJ1-5; D remains ambiguous. The germline V gene has CDR1 SGHRS and CDR2 YFSETQ. V shed 0 bases and J shed 1 base, with 8 bases lying between them. This CDR3 comprises 15 residues. The CDR3 spells CASSLGLASNQPQHF. The CDR3 DNA is TGCGCCAGCAGCTTGGGACTGGCAAGCAATCAGCCCCAGCATTTT. Combining the CDR3 with reference TRBV5-1 and TRBJ1-5 gives the whole variable domain KAGVTQTPRYLIKTRGQQVTLSCSPISGHRSVSWYQQTPGQGLQFLFEYFSETQRNKGNFPGRFSGRQFSNSRSEMNVSTLELGDSALYLCASSLGLASNQPQHFGDGTRLSIL.

The J gene is TRBJ1-2, the V gene TRBV6-5; D unclear. V lost 0 bases and J 2 bases, leaving 7 bases between the germline ends. Per the germline V gene, CDR1 is MNHEY and CDR2 is SVGAGI. The CDR3 is 14 amino acids. The CDR3 loop is CASSYSGGNYGYTF. The CDR3 DNA reads TGTGCCAGCAGTTACTCGGGCGGAAACTATGGCTACACCTTC.